This T cell receptor beta chain emerged from a study of a mutant IDH1 vaccine in newly diagnosed glioma. At the level of the study: There were roughly 62% males and about 38% females among treated patients, whose mean age was approximately 40 years. Broader study findings: Immune responses induced by the vaccine were seen in 93.3% of patients, spanning multiple MHC alleles.

TCRdb's copy holds only in-frame clones and misses some; the assay was immunoSEQ multiplex PCR. The sample holds fewer than 100,000 clones, 70% to 90% seen once. Time point in this sample: baseline, week 1 (first vaccination visit). Treatment described: pre-vaccination baseline after standard-of-care therapy. Donor tumors were new WHO grade 3 or 4 IDH1-mutant, ATRX-lost astrocytomas. For this clone: Its cognate antigen is unknown.

Trimming shortened V by 5 bases and J by 7 bases, and 11 bases separated the two germline ends. The CDR3 sequence is 13 residues long. The germline gives CDR1 SGHVS, CDR2 FNYEAQ. This rearrangement joins TRBV7-6 to TRBJ1-4, with D perhaps matching TRBD1 (6 bases). The sequencing here drew on PBMCs, taken from a glioma patient treated with radiotherapy, temozolomide or both. This TCR was recovered from a woman in her forties or fifties with glioma. As DNA, the CDR3 is TGTGCCAGCAGCCCGCCCAGGGGTGAAAAACTGTTTTTT. Its protein is CASSPPRGEKLFF.